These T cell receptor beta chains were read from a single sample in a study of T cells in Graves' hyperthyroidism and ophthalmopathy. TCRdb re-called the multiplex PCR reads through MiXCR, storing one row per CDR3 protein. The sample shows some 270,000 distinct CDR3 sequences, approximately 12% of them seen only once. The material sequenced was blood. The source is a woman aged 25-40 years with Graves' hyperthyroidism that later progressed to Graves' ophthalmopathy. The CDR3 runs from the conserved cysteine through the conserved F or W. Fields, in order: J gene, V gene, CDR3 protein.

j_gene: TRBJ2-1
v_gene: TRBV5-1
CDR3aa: CASSLEASGRTEQFF

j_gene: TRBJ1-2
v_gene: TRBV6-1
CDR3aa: CTSSLQGDGNYGYTF

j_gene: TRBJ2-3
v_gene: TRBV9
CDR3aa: CASSRTGYVGDTQYF

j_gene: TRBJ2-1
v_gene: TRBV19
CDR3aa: CASTRTNTNEQFF

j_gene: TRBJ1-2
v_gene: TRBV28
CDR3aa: CASTNSGTGKSGYGYTF

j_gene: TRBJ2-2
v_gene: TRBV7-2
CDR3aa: CASSFGATSGELFF

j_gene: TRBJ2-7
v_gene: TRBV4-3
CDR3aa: CASSQDYGDRGFYEQYF

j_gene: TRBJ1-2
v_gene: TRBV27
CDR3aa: CASSSGGGADYGYTF

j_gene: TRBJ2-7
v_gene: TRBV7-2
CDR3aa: CASSFTRASYEQYF

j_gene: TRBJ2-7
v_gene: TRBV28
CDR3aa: CASSSTLNMYEQYF

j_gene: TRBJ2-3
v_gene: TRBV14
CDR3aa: CASSQRQASTDTQYF

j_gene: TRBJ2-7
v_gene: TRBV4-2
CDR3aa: CASSQKLREGAYEQYF

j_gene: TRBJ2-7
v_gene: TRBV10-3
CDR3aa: CAISEPTASPYEQYF

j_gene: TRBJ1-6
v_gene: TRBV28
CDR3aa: CASSLRQAYNSPLHF

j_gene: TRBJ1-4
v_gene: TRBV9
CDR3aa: CASSPSAMWGDEKLFF

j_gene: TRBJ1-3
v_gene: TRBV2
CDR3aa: CASIPAGRSSGNTIYF

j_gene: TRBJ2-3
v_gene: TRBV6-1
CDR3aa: CASSETDRNTQYF

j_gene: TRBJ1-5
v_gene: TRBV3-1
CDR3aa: CASSQDLTGSGNQPQHF

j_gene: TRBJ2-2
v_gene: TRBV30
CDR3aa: CAWKTGVNTGELFF

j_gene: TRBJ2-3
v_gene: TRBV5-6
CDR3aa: CASSLGTGGSTDTQYF

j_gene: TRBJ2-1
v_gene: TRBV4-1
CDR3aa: CASRRGLADEQFF

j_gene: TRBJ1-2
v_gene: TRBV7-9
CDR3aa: CASSLSEGLYGYTF

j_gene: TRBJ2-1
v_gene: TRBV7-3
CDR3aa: CASSPYPSSYNEQFF

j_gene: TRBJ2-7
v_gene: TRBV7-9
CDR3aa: CASSFLGVAEQYF

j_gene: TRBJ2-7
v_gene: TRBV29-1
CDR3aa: CSVVAGDRYEQYF

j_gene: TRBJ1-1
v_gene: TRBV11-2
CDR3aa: CASSLSKVGTEAFF

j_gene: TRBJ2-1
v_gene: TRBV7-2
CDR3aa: CASSPVPVSYNEQFF

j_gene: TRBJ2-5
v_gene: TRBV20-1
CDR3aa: CSAREGRSSETQYF

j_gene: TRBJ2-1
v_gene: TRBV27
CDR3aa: CASSLRSSIEQFF

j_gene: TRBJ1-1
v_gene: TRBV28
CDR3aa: CASGRSDTEAFF

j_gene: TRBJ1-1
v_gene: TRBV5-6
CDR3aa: CASSLEGTWNTEAFF